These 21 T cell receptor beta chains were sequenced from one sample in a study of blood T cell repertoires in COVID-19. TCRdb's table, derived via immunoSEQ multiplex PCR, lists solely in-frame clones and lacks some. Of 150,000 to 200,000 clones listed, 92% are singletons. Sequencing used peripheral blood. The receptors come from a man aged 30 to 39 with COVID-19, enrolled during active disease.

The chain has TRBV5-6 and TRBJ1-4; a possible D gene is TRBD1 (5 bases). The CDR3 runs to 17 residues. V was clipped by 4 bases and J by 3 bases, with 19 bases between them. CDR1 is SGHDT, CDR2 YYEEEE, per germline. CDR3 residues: CASSLGTGAGANEKLFF. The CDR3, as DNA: TGTGCCAGCAGCCTAGGTACCGGGGCGGGGGCTAATGAAAAACTGTTTTTT. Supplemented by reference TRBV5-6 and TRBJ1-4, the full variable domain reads DAGVTQSPTHLIKTRGQQVTLRCSPKSGHDTVSWYQQALGQGPQFIFQYYEEEERQRGNFPDRFSGHQFPNYSSELNVNALLLGDSALYLCASSLGTGAGANEKLFFGSGTQLSVL.

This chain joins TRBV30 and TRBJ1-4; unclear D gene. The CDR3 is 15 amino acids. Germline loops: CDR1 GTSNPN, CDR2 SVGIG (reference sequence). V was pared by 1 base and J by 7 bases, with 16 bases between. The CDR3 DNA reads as TGTGCCTGGAGTGCCGCGAGAGGGTTTACTGAAAAACTGTTTTTT. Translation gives CAWSAARGFTEKLFF.

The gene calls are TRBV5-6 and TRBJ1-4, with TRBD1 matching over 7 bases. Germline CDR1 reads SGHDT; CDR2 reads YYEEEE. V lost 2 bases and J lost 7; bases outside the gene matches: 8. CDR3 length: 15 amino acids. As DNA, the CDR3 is TGTGCCAGCAGCTTATCAGGGGGAAGGGGTGAAAAACTGTTTTTT. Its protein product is CASSLSGGRGEKLFF. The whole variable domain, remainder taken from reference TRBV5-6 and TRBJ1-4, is DAGVTQSPTHLIKTRGQQVTLRCSPKSGHDTVSWYQQALGQGPQFIFQYYEEEERQRGNFPDRFSGHQFPNYSSELNVNALLLGDSALYLCASSLSGGRGEKLFFGSGTQLSVL.

Here the CDR3 DNA reads TGTGCCAGCTCGCCAACGACAGGGGGGCATGAAAAACTGTTTTTT. Protein: CASSPTTGGHEKLFF. The chain links TRBV18 to TRBJ1-4, with 9 bases fitting TRBD1. Germline values: CDR1 KGHSH, CDR2 LQKENI. V was pared by 6 bases and J by 6 bases, with 8 bases of the junction left unmatched. The CDR3 has 15 amino acids. Combining the CDR3 with reference TRBV18 and TRBJ1-4 gives the whole variable domain NAGVMQNPRHLVRRRGQEARLRCSPMKGHSHVYWYRQLPEEGLKFMVYLQKENIIDESGMPKERFSAEFPKEGPSILRIQQVVRGDSAAYFCASSPTTGGHEKLFFGSGTQLSVL.

The CDR3 DNA reads TGTGCCAGCAGTTCGAGCGGGGGCCCTCTCTCCTACGAGCAGTACTTC. It encodes CASSSSGGPLSYEQYF. The J gene is TRBJ2-7, the V gene TRBV28; 8 bases align to TRBD2. Germline assignment: CDR1 MDHEN and CDR2 SYDVKM. This CDR3 is built from 16 residues. Trimming cost V 4 bases and J 0 bases; bases outside gene matches: 8. The complete variable domain, with remaining parts taken from reference TRBV28 and TRBJ2-7, reads DVKVTQSSRYLVKRTGEKVFLECVQDMDHENMFWYRQDPGLGLRLIYFSYDVKMKEKGDIPEGYSVSREKKERFSLILESASTNQTSMYLCASSSSGGPLSYEQYFGPGTRLTVT.

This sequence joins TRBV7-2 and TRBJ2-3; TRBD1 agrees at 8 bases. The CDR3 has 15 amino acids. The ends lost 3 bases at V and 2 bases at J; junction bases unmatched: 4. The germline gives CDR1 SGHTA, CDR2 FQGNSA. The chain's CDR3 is CASSFWTGSTDTQYF. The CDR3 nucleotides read TGTGCCAGCAGCTTCTGGACAGGGTCCACAGATACGCAGTATTTT.

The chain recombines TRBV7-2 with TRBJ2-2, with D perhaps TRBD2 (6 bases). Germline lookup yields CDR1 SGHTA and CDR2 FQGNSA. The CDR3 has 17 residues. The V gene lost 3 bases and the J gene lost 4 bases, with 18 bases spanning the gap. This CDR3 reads CASSLESGWGITGELFF. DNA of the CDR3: TGTGCCAGCAGCTTGGAGAGCGGGTGGGGGATCACCGGGGAGCTGTTTTTT.

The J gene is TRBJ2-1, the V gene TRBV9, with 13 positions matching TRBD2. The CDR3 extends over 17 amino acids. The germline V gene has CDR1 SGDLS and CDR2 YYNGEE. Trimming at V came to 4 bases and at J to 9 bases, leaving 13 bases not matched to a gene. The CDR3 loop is CASSPPRTSGSQGEQFF. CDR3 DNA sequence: TGTGCCAGCAGCCCCCCCCGGACTAGCGGGAGTCAAGGTGAGCAGTTCTTC.

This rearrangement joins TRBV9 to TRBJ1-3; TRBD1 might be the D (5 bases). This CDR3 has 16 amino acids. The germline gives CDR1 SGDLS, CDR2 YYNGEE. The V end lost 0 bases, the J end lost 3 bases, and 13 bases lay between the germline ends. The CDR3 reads CASSVGDVGGGNTIYF. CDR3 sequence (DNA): TGTGCCAGCAGCGTAGGAGATGTGGGGGGTGGAAACACCATATATTTT.

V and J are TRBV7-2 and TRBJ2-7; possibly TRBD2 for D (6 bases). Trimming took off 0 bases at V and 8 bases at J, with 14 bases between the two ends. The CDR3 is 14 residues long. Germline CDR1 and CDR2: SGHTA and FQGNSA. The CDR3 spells CASSLAQGLPQQYF. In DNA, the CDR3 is TGTGCCAGCAGCTTAGCGCAGGGACTCCCGCAGCAGTACTTC. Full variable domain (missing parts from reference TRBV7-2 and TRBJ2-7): GAGVSQSPSNKVTEKGKDVELRCDPISGHTALYWYRQSLGQGLEFLIYFQGNSAPDKSGLPSDRFSAERTGGSVSTLTIQRTQQEDSAVYLCASSLAQGLPQQYFGPGTRLTVT.

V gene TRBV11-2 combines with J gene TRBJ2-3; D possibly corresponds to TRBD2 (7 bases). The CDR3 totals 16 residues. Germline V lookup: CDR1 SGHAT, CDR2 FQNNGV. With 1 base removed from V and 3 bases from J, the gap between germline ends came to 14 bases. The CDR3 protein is CASSLGGGMRTDTQYF. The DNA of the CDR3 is TGTGCCAGCAGCTTAGGGGGGGGCATGAGAACAGATACGCAGTATTTT.

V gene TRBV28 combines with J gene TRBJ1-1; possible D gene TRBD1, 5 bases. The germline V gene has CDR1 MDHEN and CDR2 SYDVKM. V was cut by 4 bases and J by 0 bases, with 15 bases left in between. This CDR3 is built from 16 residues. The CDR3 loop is CASSSPTVTMNTEAFF. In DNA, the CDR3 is TGTGCCAGCAGTTCACCGACAGTAACCATGAACACTGAAGCTTTCTTT.

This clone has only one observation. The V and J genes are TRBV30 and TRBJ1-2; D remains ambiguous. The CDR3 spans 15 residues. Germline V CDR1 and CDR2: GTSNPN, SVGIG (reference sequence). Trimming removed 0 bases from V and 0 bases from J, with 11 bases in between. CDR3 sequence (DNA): TGTGCCTGGAGTGTCTCGCCGGTGTCTAACTATGGCTACACCTTC. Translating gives CAWSVSPVSNYGYTF.

The CDR3 sequence: CASRATGQGTYEQYF. The CDR3 nucleotides are TGTGCCAGCAGAGCAACGGGACAGGGAACTTACGAGCAGTACTTC. The chain joins TRBV28 to TRBJ2-7, with 9 nucleotides matching TRBD1. Germline trimming cut 6 bases from V and 4 bases from J; bases unmatched to any gene: 10. CDR3 length: 15 amino acids. In germline, CDR1 is MDHEN, CDR2 SYDVKM. Full variable domain (rest looked up from reference TRBV28 and TRBJ2-7): DVKVTQSSRYLVKRTGEKVFLECVQDMDHENMFWYRQDPGLGLRLIYFSYDVKMKEKGDIPEGYSVSREKKERFSLILESASTNQTSMYLCASRATGQGTYEQYFGPGTRLTVT.

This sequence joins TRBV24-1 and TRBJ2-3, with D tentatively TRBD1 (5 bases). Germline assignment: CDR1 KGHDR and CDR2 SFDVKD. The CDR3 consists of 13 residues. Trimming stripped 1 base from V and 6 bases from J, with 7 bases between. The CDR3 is CATSDLGVDTQYF. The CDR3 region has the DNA TGTGCCACCAGTGATTTAGGGGTGGATACGCAGTATTTT.

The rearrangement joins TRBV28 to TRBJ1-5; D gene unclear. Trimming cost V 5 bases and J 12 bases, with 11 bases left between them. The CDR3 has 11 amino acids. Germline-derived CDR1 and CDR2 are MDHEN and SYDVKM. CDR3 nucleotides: TGTGCCAGCAGTCCGGGGAGTCTCCAGCATTTT. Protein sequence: CASSPGSLQHF.

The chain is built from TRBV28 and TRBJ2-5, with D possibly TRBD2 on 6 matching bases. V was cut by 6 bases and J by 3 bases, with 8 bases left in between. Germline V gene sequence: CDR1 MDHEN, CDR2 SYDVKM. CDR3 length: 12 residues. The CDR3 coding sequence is TGTGCCAGCAGCTCGGGGGAAGAGACCCAGTACTTC. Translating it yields CASSSGEETQYF.

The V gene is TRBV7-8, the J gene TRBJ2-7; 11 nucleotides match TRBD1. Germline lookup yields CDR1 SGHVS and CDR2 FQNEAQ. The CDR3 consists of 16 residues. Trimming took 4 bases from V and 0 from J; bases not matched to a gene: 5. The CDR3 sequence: CASSSRGTGGSYEQYF. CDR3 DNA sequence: TGTGCCAGCAGCTCACGAGGGACAGGGGGCTCCTACGAGCAGTACTTC.

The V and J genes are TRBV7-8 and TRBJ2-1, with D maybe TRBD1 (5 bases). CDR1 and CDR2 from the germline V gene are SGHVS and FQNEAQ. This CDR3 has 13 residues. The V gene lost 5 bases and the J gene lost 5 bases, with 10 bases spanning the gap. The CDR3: CASSADSDNEQFF. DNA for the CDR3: TGTGCCAGCAGCGCCGACAGTGACAATGAGCAGTTCTTC.

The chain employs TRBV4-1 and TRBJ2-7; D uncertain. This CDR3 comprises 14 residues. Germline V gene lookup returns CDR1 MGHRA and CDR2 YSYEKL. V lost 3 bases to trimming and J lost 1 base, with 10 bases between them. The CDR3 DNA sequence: TGCGCCAGCAGCCAGAATGAGTGGTCCTACGAGCAGTACTTC. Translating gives CASSQNEWSYEQYF.

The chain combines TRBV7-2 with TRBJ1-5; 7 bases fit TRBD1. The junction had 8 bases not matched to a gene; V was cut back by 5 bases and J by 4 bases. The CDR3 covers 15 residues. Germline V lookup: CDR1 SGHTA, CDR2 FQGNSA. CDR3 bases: TGTGCCAGCAGCCCGAGGACAGGCGCTAATCAGCCCCAGCATTTT. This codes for CASSPRTGANQPQHF.